This TCR beta chain came from a study of T cells in Graves' hyperthyroidism and ophthalmopathy. The patients, who ranged from 18 to 65 in age, presented with newly diagnosed hyperthyroidism lasting under 2 months. This clonotype was recorded many times. As yet, its antigen is unknown. There were TCR beta CDR3 regions amplified from RNA transcripts. The TCR CDR3 first-round RT-PCR relied on the HTBI primer set. TCRdb itself ran the multiplex PCR reads through MiXCR, one entry per CDR3 protein. Of a few hundred thousand distinct CDR3 sequences listed, around a sixth are singletons. Overall study findings and caveats: Ophthalmopathy cases were set apart from stable hyperthyroidism by a 13 V-J model. Most clonotypes that expanded in the thyroid above 0.001 also showed up in blood. A median around 6.4 months before onset, the model predicted ophthalmopathy.

CDR3 length equals 14 residues. Trimming took 1 base from V and 0 from J, leaving 10 bases between them. CDR1 is DFQATT, CDR2 SNEGSKA, per germline (reference sequence). This chain uses TRBV20-1 with TRBJ2-7; TRBD2 might be the D (5 bases). The receptor was isolated from a woman aged 30 to 39 with Graves' hyperthyroidism. The material sequenced was blood. CDR3 nucleotides: TGCAGTGCTAGAGGCCGGGGAAGCTCCTACGAGCAGTACTTC. This encodes CSARGRGSSYEQYF.